A selection of T cell receptor beta chains follows, all from one sample in a study of cytomegalovirus exposure and HLA in healthy donors. Clones were read by immunoSEQ multiplex PCR, and TCRdb kept only the in-frame ones, dropping some. The profile shows roughly 49,000 clones, around 80% of them singletons. The specimen sequenced was PBMCs. The receptors shown here come from a boy aged 10-17 years in good health and CMV-seropositive. The conserved cysteine and the conserved F or W are not part of the CDR3 here. Clone sizes are given selectively: once, few, many, or a class where the clone is expanded.

>TRBV19|.
ASSGPTRGFDYGYT
>TRBV7-9|.
ASSSGTGAVYGEKLF
>TRBV19|.
ASSIGRERGKLF
>TRBV25-1|.
ASSEWGGLGGYT
>TRBV2|.
ASSGRGGLKETQY
>TRBV6-6|.
ASSYGLVRTGELF
>TRBV5-1|.
ASSISSSAGRTEAF
>TRBV5-1|.
ASTRIGSPGEAF
>TRBV5-5|.
ASSHMGSVSRNYEQY
>TRBV7-9|once
ASSLAHLAGGWDEQF
>TRBV25-1|once
ASSVLRGGGYT
>TRBV27|.
ASSSRTGVEGYT
>TRBV6-1|.
ASSWDLGQRTQY
>TRBV9|once
ASSEEGPSPLH
>TRBV27|once
ASSFLVANTGELF
>TRBV7-6|.
ASRGGLNTEAF
>TRBV7-9|.
ASSSFGGLGYT
>TRBV5-1|.
ASSFGSGNTIY
>TRBV7-9|.
ASSLVRLASGVRETQY
>TRBV7-9|.
SSSLASYSPEQY